Shown below are 29 T cell receptor beta chains from a single sample sequenced in a study of early T cells in non-severe SARS-CoV-2 infection. Each CDR3 protein gets one entry after TCRdb re-called the 5' RACE reads with MiXCR. This sample has tens of thousands of distinct CDR3 sequences, with about 15% found just once. Sequencing was performed on whole blood. These receptors all come from an adult who was a healthcare worker with PCR-confirmed SARS-CoV-2 infection or an uninfected control (not recorded which).

The chain links TRBV7-2 to TRBJ2-7; TRBD2 aligns across 8 bases. CDR1 is SGHTA, CDR2 FQGNSA, per germline. With 1 base clipped from V and 2 bases from J, the junction kept 7 bases outside the gene matches. The CDR3 loop spans 16 amino acids. The CDR3 sequence is CASSLVVAGRTYEQYF. The CDR3 DNA sequence: TGTGCCAGCAGCTTAGTGGTAGCGGGGAGGACCTACGAGCAGTACTTC.

This clonotype was counted between two and nine times. The CDR3 DNA reads as TGCGCCAGCAGTGAGCTAGCCAACACCGGGGAGCTGTTTTTT. Protein: CASSELANTGELFF. J is TRBJ2-2 and V is TRBV10-1, with D perhaps TRBD2 (5 bases). V gave up 2 bases and J gave up 2 bases, with 6 bases separating them. Germline assignment: CDR1 WNHNN and CDR2 SYGVQD (reference sequence). CDR3 length: 14 amino acids.

This chain uses TRBV4-3 with TRBJ2-7, with D perhaps TRBD2 (5 bases). CDR1 LGHNA and CDR2 YSLEER come from the germline V gene. The CDR3 covers 15 residues. V shed 4 bases and J shed 2 bases, with 15 bases lying between them. CDR3 coding DNA: TGCGCCAGCAGCCCAGACATTTCCGGGACCTACGAGCAGTACTTC. Amino acid sequence: CASSPDISGTYEQYF.

About this clonotype itself: At one of its ends the junction is not consistent with the germline gene, which may arise from a read error. The CDR3 DNA is TGTGCCGCCAGGCTCGCGGTTAAGGACAATGGGCAGTTCTTC. Protein: CAARLAVKDNGQFF. This chain connects TRBV6-2 or TRBV6-3 to TRBJ2-1; perhaps TRBD1 as D (5 bases). From germline, CDR1 is MNHEY and CDR2 SVGEGT. This CDR3 region has 14 residues.

A single count supports this clonotype. The CDR3 spells CASSQAGGGRDEQYF. The CDR3 coding sequence is TGTGCCAGCAGCCAAGCCGGGGGAGGCAGGGACGAGCAGTACTTC. This rearrangement joins TRBV4-2 to TRBJ2-7; tentative D call: TRBD2 (6 bases). Trimming took 1 base from V and 5 from J, leaving 15 bases between them. There are 15 residues in the CDR3. Germline lookup yields CDR1 LGHNA and CDR2 YNFKEQ.

There are a few counts of this clonotype. This chain connects TRBV6-2 or TRBV6-3 to TRBJ2-1; 7 bases agree with TRBD1. CDR1 and CDR2 from the germline V gene are MNHEY and SVGEGT. The CDR3 runs to 16 residues. J gave up 1 base and V 7 bases, and 10 bases lay outside the gene matches. CDR3 nucleotide sequence: TGTGCCAGCACGAAGGACAGGAAGAGGTCCTACAATGAGCAGTTCTTC. Translating gives CASTKDRKRSYNEQFF.

The chain combines TRBV9 with TRBJ2-1, with 9 nucleotides matching TRBD2. This CDR3 comprises 14 residues. Per the germline V gene, CDR1 is SGDLS and CDR2 is YYNGEE. V was pared by 4 bases and J by 6 bases, with 5 bases of the junction left unmatched. DNA of the CDR3: TGTGCCAGCAGCATCGGGACTAGCTTCAATGAGCAGTTCTTC. Amino acid sequence: CASSIGTSFNEQFF.

This clonotype was seen ten or more times. The J gene is TRBJ2-7, the V gene TRBV9; 7 bases map to TRBD1. J lost 6 bases, V lost 5 bases, and 5 bases had no gene match. This CDR3 is built from 12 residues. Germline CDR1 reads SGDLS; CDR2 reads YYNGEE. CDR3 in DNA: TGTGCCAGCAGTCCAGGGGGTCGCGAGCAGTACTTC. This gives the protein CASSPGGREQYF.

The rearrangement uses TRBV30 and TRBJ2-1, with 8 bases lining up with TRBD1. CDR1 is GTSNPN, CDR2 SVGIG, per germline (reference sequence). Germline trimming cut 2 bases from V and 9 bases from J; bases unmatched to any gene: 6. The CDR3 has 13 residues. CDR3 bases: TGTGCCTGGAGTCAAGACAGGGGAGGTGAGCAGTTCTTC. Its translation is CAWSQDRGGEQFF. Variable domain in full (rest from reference TRBV30 and TRBJ2-1): SQTIHQWPATLVQPVGSPLSLECTVEGTSNPNLYWYRQAAGRGLQLLFYSVGIGQISSEVPQNLSASRPQDRQFILSSKKLLLSDSGFYLCAWSQDRGGEQFFGPGTRLTVL.

The table lists this clonotype with a count of one. V and J are TRBV20-1 and TRBJ1-2; D remains ambiguous. Between the trimmed V and J ends, which lost 3 bases and 6 bases, there was a span of 5 bases. The germline gives CDR1 DFQATT, CDR2 SNEGSKA (reference sequence). The CDR3 is 10 residues long. CDR3 nucleotide sequence: TGCAGTGCTAGTCGGCATGGCTACACCTTC. Its translation is CSASRHGYTF.

This clonotype came up many times. CDR3 sequence (DNA): TGTGCCAGCAGTCCCGACAGCGAGGCTAACTATGGCTACACCTTC. Translated: CASSPDSEANYGYTF. The V call is TRBV6-6, the J call TRBJ1-2, with D possibly matching TRBD1 (5 bases). This CDR3 region has 15 residues. V was trimmed by 5 bases and J by 0 bases, leaving 13 bases between them. The germline V gene has CDR1 MNHNY and CDR2 SVGAGI (reference sequence).

The chain links TRBV20-1 to TRBJ2-1; TRBD2 is a possible D gene (5 bases). Germline loops: CDR1 DFQATT, CDR2 SNEGSKA (reference sequence). This CDR3 spans 14 amino acids. V was trimmed by 6 bases and J by 0 bases, leaving 12 bases between them. The CDR3 DNA follows: TGCAGTGCCCCCGGGGAGAGCTCCTACAATGAGCAGTTCTTC. It encodes CSAPGESSYNEQFF.

This clonotype appeared a few times. This chain links TRBV11-2 with TRBJ1-1; unclear D gene. Trimming removed 8 bases from V and 0 bases from J, with 7 bases in between. Per the germline V gene, CDR1 is SGHAT and CDR2 is FQNNGV. This CDR3 has 12 amino acids. CDR3 DNA: TGTGCCAGCGGGAGGATGAACACTGAAGCTTTCTTT. Its translation: CASGRMNTEAFF.

This clonotype came up many times. The chain carries TRBV27 and TRBJ2-3; a weak D match, TRBD2 (6 bases). Germline CDR1 reads MNHEY; CDR2 reads SMNVEV (reference sequence). Trimming took 2 bases from V and 5 from J, leaving 14 bases between them. The CDR3 runs to 15 residues. CDR3 DNA sequence: TGTGCCAGCAGTTTAGGAGGGACCGGGTTAGATACGCAGTATTTT. It specifies CASSLGGTGLDTQYF.

This clonotype was found many times. The chain recombines TRBV11-2 with TRBJ2-1; 11 nucleotides align to TRBD2. V shed 2 bases, J shed 2 bases, and the junction held 8 bases outside the gene matches. In germline, CDR1 is SGHAT, CDR2 FQNNGV. The CDR3 is 18 residues long. Here the CDR3 DNA reads TGTGCCAGCAGCTTAACGGGATTGACTAGCGGGACCTACAATGAGCAGTTCTTC. This gives the protein CASSLTGLTSGTYNEQFF.

The chain employs TRBV20-1 and TRBJ2-1, with 10 nucleotides matching TRBD2. The V gene end was trimmed by 8 bases and the J gene end by 7 bases; junction bases not matched to a gene: 14. The V gene's germline CDR1 is DFQATT and CDR2 SNEGSKA (reference sequence). This CDR3 has 15 residues. The CDR3 region is CSSTPSSGRRNEQFF. In DNA form, the CDR3 reads TGCAGTTCAACCCCATCTAGCGGGAGAAGGAATGAGCAGTTCTTC.

This clonotype was detected only a few times. This chain links TRBV9 with TRBJ2-2; 7 bases line up with TRBD1. CDR1 is SGDLS, CDR2 YYNGEE, per germline. After removal of 3 bases from V and 8 bases from J, the junction contained 4 bases not matched to a gene. CDR3 length equals 13 residues. This CDR3 is CASSGTGVGELFF. The CDR3, as DNA: TGTGCCAGCAGCGGTACAGGGGTGGGGGAGCTGTTTTTT.

This clonotype was counted only a few times. V usage is TRBV27 and J usage is TRBJ1-1; D is ambiguous. This CDR3 is built from 16 residues. V shed 3 bases and J shed 4 bases, with 18 bases lying between them. The germline CDR1 and CDR2 sequences are MNHEY and SMNVEV (reference sequence). The CDR3 loop reads CASSFSPTRILTEAFF. The CDR3 DNA is TGTGCCAGCAGTTTCTCCCCCACTCGGATCCTCACTGAAGCTTTCTTT.

In its sample, this clonotype was seen once. The CDR3 protein is CASSSRWYEQFF. The CDR3, as DNA: TGTGCCAGCAGCTCAAGGTGGTATGAGCAGTTCTTC. This chain joins TRBV28 and TRBJ2-1, with unresolved D. V lost 6 bases and J lost 8, with 11 bases in between. Germline V lookup: CDR1 MDHEN, CDR2 SYDVKM. This CDR3 spans 12 amino acids.

This clonotype has only a few counts. This chain joins TRBV9 and TRBJ2-2; 8 bases are a match to TRBD2. The CDR3 has 16 residues. V lost 4 bases to trimming and J lost 4 bases; unmatched junction nucleotides: 9. Germline V gene data show CDR1 as SGDLS and CDR2 as YYNGEE. The CDR3: CASSPSAGAITGELFF. DNA of the CDR3: TGTGCCAGCAGCCCCTCAGCGGGAGCTATCACCGGGGAGCTGTTTTTT.

Sample share makes this clonotype medium-sized (0.01 to 0.1%). The chain recombines TRBV20-1 with TRBJ1-1; D gene uncertain. The CDR3 is 17 amino acids. Germline CDR1 is DFQATT and CDR2 is SNEGSKA (reference sequence). The ends were cut back, 2 bases at V and 4 bases at J, with 23 bases in the middle. As DNA, the CDR3 is TGCAGTGCTAGACTAATAACCTCTGGGGTCGAGAGCACTGAAGCTTTCTTT. Its protein is CSARLITSGVESTEAFF.

A few counts support this clonotype. This sequence joins TRBV5-1 and TRBJ1-1, with 11 bases that match TRBD1. Germline V lookup: CDR1 SGHRS, CDR2 YFSETQ. The V and J ends lost 3 bases and 8 bases, in that order; junction bases with no gene match: 12. The CDR3 has 16 amino acids. This chain's CDR3 is CASSSPGQGVAGEAFF. The CDR3 nucleotides read TGCGCCAGCAGCTCCCCGGGACAGGGGGTTGCTGGGGAAGCTTTCTTT.

The sample holds a few counts of this clonotype. Here the CDR3 DNA reads TGTGCCAGCAGCTTATATGCGGGAAGATCCTACAATGAGCAGTTCTTC. Amino acids: CASSLYAGRSYNEQFF. The chain joins TRBV7-6 to TRBJ2-1; possible D gene TRBD2, 6 bases. CDR1 is SGHVS, CDR2 FNYEAQ, per germline. CDR3 length equals 16 residues. Trimming pared 2 bases from V and 1 base from J, leaving 12 bases between.

This clonotype has more than one count but fewer than ten. The chain has TRBV25-1 and TRBJ2-2; possible D gene TRBD1, 5 bases. Looked up from germline, CDR1 is MGHDK and CDR2 is SYGVNS. Trimming pared 3 bases from V and 6 bases from J, leaving 17 bases between. The CDR3 covers 16 residues. CDR3 sequence reads: CASSDWGTRTSGELFF. The CDR3 DNA reads as TGTGCCAGCAGTGATTGGGGTACGAGGACATCCGGGGAGCTGTTTTTT.

This clonotype appeared a few times. This sequence joins TRBV6-2 or TRBV6-3 and TRBJ2-1, with TRBD2 identical over 10 bases. The V and J ends lost 5 bases and 2 bases, in that order; junction bases with no gene match: 3. The CDR3 has 15 residues. CDR1 and CDR2 from the germline V gene are MNHEY and SVGEGT. In DNA form, the CDR3 reads TGTGCCAGCAGTGTTACTAGCGGGACCTACAATGAGCAGTTCTTC. Its translation: CASSVTSGTYNEQFF.

This clonotype has a handful of counts. The genes are TRBV10-1 and TRBJ1-1; a weak D match, TRBD1 (5 bases). The CDR3 has 13 residues. V was cut by 0 bases and J by 10 bases, with 12 bases left in between. Per germline, CDR1 WNHNN and CDR2 SYGVQD (reference sequence). The CDR3 protein is CASSESAGDGAFF. In nucleotides, the CDR3 is TGCGCCAGCAGTGAGTCGGCGGGGGATGGAGCTTTCTTT.

This clonotype was detected a few times. The rearrangement joins TRBV6-6 to TRBJ1-2, with 8 nucleotides matching TRBD1. The CDR3 spans 13 residues. Trimming cost V 7 bases and J 4 bases; bases outside gene matches: 5. Germline V lookup: CDR1 MNHNY, CDR2 SVGAGI (reference sequence). For the CDR3, the DNA is TGTGCCAGCACCGTGGACAGGGTCTATGGCTACACCTTC. It translates to CASTVDRVYGYTF.

This clonotype appeared many times. This chain joins TRBV10-1 and TRBJ2-2, with a possible D match to TRBD2 (6 bases). V was shortened by 6 bases and J by 4 bases, with 18 bases between the two germline ends. The germline gives CDR1 WNHNN, CDR2 SYGVQD (reference sequence). The CDR3 loop spans 16 amino acids. Written as DNA, the CDR3 is TGCGCCAGCAGAAGCCCAGGCGGGACGCCCACCGGGGAGCTGTTTTTT. It yields the protein CASRSPGGTPTGELFF.

This clonotype was counted between two and nine times. The rearrangement links TRBV20-1 to TRBJ2-7; D tentatively fits TRBD1 or TRBD2 (5 bases each). The CDR3 contains 13 residues. Germline loops: CDR1 DFQATT, CDR2 SNEGSKA (reference sequence). V gave up 6 bases and J gave up 3 bases, with 15 bases separating them. In nucleotides, the CDR3 is TGCAGTGCGCGAACGGGACCCCTCTACGAGCAGTACTTC. Its translation: CSARTGPLYEQYF.